This passage covers 3 T cell receptor beta chains from one sample sequenced in a study of CD8 T cells in Susac syndrome (dated by TCRdb to about 2019). Preparation of the library involved the immunoSEQ multiplex PCR assay. RNA was extracted using the RNeasy kit, and about 0.45 to 1 microgram was reverse transcribed with random hexamers. The public reads were reanalyzed by TCRdb: fastp trimming at Q25, MiXCR alignment, in-frame beta chains only. When rows share a CDR3 protein, they turn into one entry using the most common DNA and genes. Within this sample are roughly 88,000 distinct CDR3 sequences, with about 96% of them counted one time only. In total, the top ten clones hold 0.41% of the sample. The sequenced sample was CD8+ T cells from PBMCs. These receptors all come from a human donor with Susac syndrome.

The rearrangement uses TRBV24-1 and TRBJ1-1, with D unclear. CDR3 length: 12 amino acids. Trimming left V 5 bases short and J 3 bases short, with 6 bases between. Germline lookup yields CDR1 KGHDR and CDR2 SFDVKD. CDR3 loop: CATSAGDTEAFF. The CDR3 region has the DNA TGTGCCACCAGTGCGGGCGACACTGAAGCTTTCTTT.

The chain employs TRBV14 and TRBJ2-3, with D perhaps matching TRBD2 (5 bases). CDR1 is SGHDN, CDR2 FVKESK, per germline. This CDR3 region has 14 residues. The V and J ends lost 4 bases and 0 bases respectively, with 8 bases between them. Here the CDR3 DNA reads TGTGCCAGCAGCCTTGACTATAGCACAGATACGCAGTATTTT. Translating it yields CASSLDYSTDTQYF.

The rearrangement uses TRBV5-1 and TRBJ2-5; 7 bases map to TRBD2. Germline V lookup: CDR1 SGHRS, CDR2 YFSETQ. V lost 3 bases and J lost 5; bases outside the gene matches: 4. The CDR3 sequence is 13 residues long. CDR3 residues: CASSSTSSETQYF. DNA for the CDR3: TGCGCCAGCAGCTCGACTAGCTCCGAGACCCAGTACTTC.